The 5 T cell receptor beta chains listed next were all sequenced from one sample in a study of blood T cell repertoires in COVID-19. Profiling relied on immunoSEQ multiplex PCR, and the TCRdb table lists in-frame clones only, not all of them. The table shows 220,000 or so clones, with 82% occurring only once. Sequences were obtained from peripheral blood. All receptors come from a woman at least 80 years old with COVID-19, enrolled during active disease.

This clone was seen only once. The rearrangement links TRBV5-1 to TRBJ1-1; tentatively, D is TRBD1 (6 bases). This CDR3 is 18 amino acids long. Germline CDR1 and CDR2: SGHRS and YFSETQ. V was trimmed by 0 bases and J by 2 bases, leaving 20 bases between them. The CDR3 bases are TGCGCCAGCAGCTTGGGGGTCGGGGGGCAGATCCTTAACACTGAAGCTTTCTTT. It codes for CASSLGVGGQILNTEAFF.

CDR3 coding DNA: TGTGCCAGCAGCCAGTCCCAGGGTAGGCAGCCCCAGCATTTT. This encodes CASSQSQGRQPQHF. The chain joins TRBV7-2 to TRBJ1-5; weak D call: TRBD1 (5 bases). The CDR3 totals 14 residues. The V gene's germline CDR1 is SGHTA and CDR2 FQGNSA. V dropped 5 bases and J dropped 7 bases, with 15 bases sitting between them.

The chain carries TRBV24-1 and TRBJ1-1; D may be TRBD1 (6 bases). The germline V and J ends were trimmed by 7 bases and 1 base, with 9 bases remaining between them. This CDR3 region has 13 residues. Per germline, CDR1 KGHDR and CDR2 SFDVKD. CDR3 protein: CATRPDRNTEAFF. For the CDR3, the DNA is TGTGCCACCAGGCCGGACAGGAACACTGAAGCTTTCTTT.

The rearrangement links TRBV28 to TRBJ2-1; a possible D gene is TRBD2 (5 bases). CDR1 MDHEN and CDR2 SYDVKM come from the germline V gene. Trimming pared 6 bases from V and 4 bases from J, leaving 16 bases between. The CDR3 has 15 amino acids. CDR3 DNA sequence: TGTGCCAGCAGCCGTCCGGGATCGGGTTACAATGAGCAGTTCTTC. Its translation is CASSRPGSGYNEQFF.

The V call is TRBV18, the J call TRBJ2-5; tentative D call: TRBD1 (6 bases). V lost 3 bases to trimming and J lost 5 bases, with 10 bases between them. CDR1 is KGHSH, CDR2 LQKENI, per germline. The CDR3 length is 13 residues. CDR3 in DNA: TGTGCCAGCTCACCGGACCAGGGGGAGACCCAGTACTTC. Protein sequence: CASSPDQGETQYF.